The present T cell receptor (beta chain) was sequenced within a study of control samples from healthy donors and cancer patients (dated by TCRdb to between 2020 and 2021). Library preparation used the immunoSEQ multiplex PCR assay. The source is immuneACCESS, and TCRdb retained only in-frame sequences with V and J called. Part of the clones is not carried over; for the studies checked, unresolved V genes explain less than half of this, and the remainder is unexplained. For this sample there are 130,000 or so clones; roughly nine tenths appear just once. The top ten clones comprise less than 8.5% of the sample. The V end gives up 2 bases and the J end 1 base, leaving 0 bases in the junction not matched to a gene. CDR1 is given as ENHRY and CDR2 as SYGVKD, both from the germline V gene. Including the terminal cysteine and phenylalanine, the CDR3 comprises 14 residues. Only the CDR3 DNA stays, 42 bases, in frame from base 1.

Only a few counts were recorded for this clone. Its antigen is unknown. No per-base quality is available; no much larger clone lies one base away. The TCR comes from a man younger than 35 in good health. Input material: blood. The chain couples TRBV10-3 to TRBJ2-5, with 8 bases matching TRBD2. In nucleotides, the sequence is TGTGCCATCAGTGAGGGACTAGCCCAAGAGACCCAGTACTTC. Translated, it reads CAISEGLAQETQYF.